The entry below describes one T cell receptor beta chain. CDR3 size: 14 residues. Germline CDR1 and CDR2: SGDLS and YYNGEE. The V and J ends lost 0 bases and 5 bases respectively, with 11 bases between them. The data were obtained in a study of CD8+ T cells in alopecia areata. Turning to the study itself: Among treated patients, oral tofacitinib was administered at 5 to 10 mg twice daily.

Following extraction, RNA underwent reverse transcription to cDNA, which served as the sequencing template. Sequenced by immunoSEQ multiplex PCR; TCRdb stores in-frame clones only, minus some. The sample records 140,000 to 150,000 clones, 47% being singletons. Sequenced sample: CD4+ T cells sorted from blood. V and J are TRBV9 and TRBJ1-2; tentative D call: TRBD1 (6 bases). This clonotype was sampled from a human donor with alopecia areata. CDR3: CASSVEGTQYGYTF. Written as DNA, the CDR3 is TGTGCCAGCAGCGTAGAAGGGACACAGTATGGCTACACCTTC. Using reference TRBV9 and TRBJ1-2 for the parts outside the CDR3, the full variable domain is DSGVTQTPKHLITATGQRVTLRCSPRSGDLSVYWYQQSLDQGLQFLIQYYNGEERAKGNILERFSAQQFPDLHSELNLSSLELGDSALYFCASSVEGTQYGYTFGSGTRLTVV.